The text below deals with one T cell receptor beta chain. In the authors' workflow: Reference gene primer amplification yielded estimated nucleated cell counts. Clones were sequenced by immunoSEQ multiplex PCR, and TCRdb holds only the in-frame ones, with some missing. V and J calls and clone size are as listed in that table; D and trimming were resolved from the DNA. The data contain approximately 74,000 clones, roughly 88% of them singletons. These data come from a study of blood T cell repertoires in COVID-19. Study background: Spain, Italy and the United States supplied samples that represented acute and convalescent COVID-19. T cells, B-cell-depleted T cells, or PBMCs supplied cDNA or gDNA.

Looked up from germline, CDR1 is LNHNV and CDR2 is YYDKDF (reference sequence). With 3 bases removed from V and 8 bases from J, the gap between germline ends came to 16 bases. CDR3 length equals 14 residues. V usage is TRBV15 and J usage is TRBJ1-2; weak D call: TRBD1 (5 bases). Input material: peripheral blood. The receptor comes from a man at least 80 years old with active or convalescent COVID-19. CDR3 in amino acids: CATSSPTGGGGYTF. The DNA for the CDR3 is TGTGCCACCAGCAGCCCCACGGGGGGAGGAGGCTACACCTTC.